The TCR beta chain under discussion was sequenced for a study of shared clonotypes between healthy human individuals. Study-level background: Each donor's CD4 naive and CD4 memory cells filled three plates apiece, CD8 naive two, and CD8 memory one. The study's findings and limits: Clonotypes that were shared across a handful of donors made up around 5% of naive CD4 clonotypes. Generation probabilities of non-shared clonotypes were lower (relative to those shared by all four donors).

As for this clone: Its antigen is not known.

Sequencing was performed with immunoSEQ multiplex PCR; in TCRdb, only in-frame clones are kept and a portion is missing. The sample records 1,500,000 or so clones, more than 95% being singletons. This CDR3 comprises 17 residues. Germline trimming cut 4 bases from V and 1 base from J; bases unmatched to any gene: 5. Germline CDR1 and CDR2: LGHNA and YSLEER. This clonotype was sampled from a young man in good health. The chain employs TRBV4-3 and TRBJ2-7; 15 bases map to TRBD2. What was sequenced was naive CD4+ T cells sorted from blood. The subset: CD45RA+ positively selected. CDR3 bases: TGCGCCAGCAGCCGGGGACTAGCGGGAGGTAATTCCTACGAGCAGTACTTC. It encodes CASSRGLAGGNSYEQYF.